Listed below are T cell receptor beta chains from one sample, sequenced in a study of blood T cell repertoires in COVID-19. The assay was immunoSEQ multiplex PCR, and TCRdb's table has in-frame clones only and misses some. The table includes tens of thousands of clones, 75% to 80% detected once. The source material was peripheral blood. All receptors come from a human donor in a cohort sampled during active COVID-19. Both conserved end residues are part of each CDR3. A D gene is named only where the DNA matches it firmly. Part of the rows lack a size; the others show once, few, many or a class for expanded clones.

j_call | d_call | clone_size | v_call | cdr3_aa | cdr3_nt
TRBJ2-2 | TRBD1 | . | TRBV5-1 | CASSLGGQGAPGTGELFF | TGCGCCAGCAGCTTGGGCGGACAGGGGGCGCCCGGCACCGGGGAGCTGTTTTTT
TRBJ2-3 | . | once | TRBV5-4 | CASSSPGQQGDTQYF | TGTGCCAGCAGCTCTCCTGGCCAACAGGGAGATACGCAGTATTTT
TRBJ2-5 | . | . | TRBV11-2 | CASSLQETQYF | TGTGCCAGCAGCCTACAAGAGACCCAGTACTTC
TRBJ2-3 | TRBD1 | few | TRBV19 | CASSPWAGGNADTQYF | TGTGCCAGTAGCCCCTGGGCAGGGGGCAATGCAGATACGCAGTATTTT
TRBJ2-2 | . | once | TRBV5-1 | CASSEAAATGELFF | TGCGCCAGCAGCGAGGCCGCTGCAACCGGGGAGCTGTTTTTT
TRBJ1-1 | . | . | TRBV28 | CASKLERSTGAFF | TGTGCCAGCAAATTAGAGAGAAGCACGGGTGCTTTCTTT
TRBJ2-4 | . | . | TRBV23-1 | CASKRRAPAAKNIQYF | TGCGCCAGCAAGAGGAGGGCCCCGGCAGCCAAAAACATTCAGTACTTC
TRBJ2-6 | TRBD2 | . | TRBV28 | CASSPLAAGANVLTF | TGTGCCAGCAGTCCTCTAGCGGCTGGGGCCAACGTCCTGACTTTC
TRBJ1-5 | . | . | TRBV6-5 | CASSPDRNQPQHF | TGTGCCAGCAGTCCAGACAGGAATCAGCCCCAGCATTTT
TRBJ2-7 | TRBD1 | . | TRBV11-1 | CASSSTGGNNDEQYF | TGTGCCAGCAGCTCTACAGGGGGGAATAACGACGAGCAGTACTTC
TRBJ2-6 | . | . | TRBV19 | CASSIAGSGANVLTF | TGTGCCAGTAGTATTGCGGGGTCGGGGGCCAACGTCCTGACTTTC
TRBJ2-5 | TRBD2 | . | TRBV6-6 | CASSSSGRGETQYF | TGTGCCAGCAGCTCTAGCGGGAGAGGAGAGACCCAGTACTTC
TRBJ1-3 | TRBD1 | . | TRBV5-1 | CASSLFTGGTTSGNTIYF | TGCGCCAGCAGCTTGTTCACAGGGGGCACAACCTCTGGAAACACCATATATTTT
TRBJ2-7 | . | . | TRBV2 | CASSETRVGYEQYF | TGTGCCAGCAGTGAAACCAGGGTCGGGTACGAGCAGTACTTC
TRBJ2-4 | . | . | TRBV29-1 | CSVLDRFPNIQYF | TGCAGCGTTCTCGACAGATTTCCAAACATTCAGTACTTC
TRBJ2-6 | . | . | TRBV2 | CASSRGYSGANVLTF | TGTGCCAGCAGTAGAGGCTACTCTGGGGCCAACGTCCTGACTTTC
TRBJ2-7 | TRBD1 | few | TRBV7-9 | CASSSTGTGVEGQYF | TGTGCCAGCAGCTCGACCGGGACAGGGGTTGAGGGGCAGTACTTC
TRBJ2-7 | TRBD1 | . | TRBV19 | CASRDRGAYEQYF | TGTGCCAGCCGGGACAGGGGGGCCTACGAGCAGTACTTC
TRBJ2-3 | . | . | TRBV5-1 | CASSSRQTTDTQYF | TGCGCCAGCAGCTCCAGACAGACCACAGATACGCAGTATTTT